This T cell receptor beta chain was observed in a study of cytomegalovirus exposure and HLA in healthy donors (TCRdb year 2017). About the investigation overall: In an earlier analysis of 450 to 750 of the donors, around 300 Gb of sequence data and approximately 100 million unique TCR beta sequences from approximately 180 million T cells were reported. Around 320 gigabases of sequencing data and 78 million or so unique TCR sequences were included in an early release covering several hundred HLA-typed donors. Of the roughly 410 genotyped donors, less than 90% were placed in the genetic ancestry cluster associated with self-reported Caucasian donors. The study aimed to test whether signatures of past pathogen exposure could be identified by cataloging public T cell receptors. Using immunosequencing, the study profiled T cell repertoires from fewer than 700 subjects and related those repertoires to cytomegalovirus serostatus. In addition to the first cohort of several hundred subjects, a separate validation cohort of 130 or so different subjects was used. High-throughput TCR immunosequencing, statistical association of individual TCRs with disease status, and machine learning were combined to predict cytomegalovirus infection status. In a later analysis, previously published TCR beta repertoires from some 640 donors were re-analyzed and high-resolution HLA genotyping was added so that TCR occurrence patterns could be studied. Rather than drawing on any new phenotypic data, the later analysis identified candidate immune exposures from TCR beta sequences and the way those sequences occurred across donors. In an earlier analysis of 587 of the donors, high-throughput TCR beta sequencing was used to judge whether each TCR beta V gene segment behaved as functional or pseudogenic. Alongside the repertoire data, information on donor age, sex, ethnicity and CMV serostatus was compiled. A later genetic analysis used genome-wide SNP genotypes for about 65% of the roughly 670 donors, treating that subset as a discovery cohort. Every repertoire in the discovery cohort had been generated on one and the same sequencing platform. Both class I and class II loci were covered by HLA typing, at four-digit resolution. Typing coverage varied by locus: roughly 620-640 donors for A, B, C, DRB1 and DQB1; approximately 500 for DQA1; nearly 610 for DPA1; roughly 470 for DPB1. Five DR-DQ haplotypes were handled as single units for association and clustering because linkage in the cohort was strong. Among under 450 genotyped donors of the cohort, an average of about 240,000 unique TCR beta nucleotide sequences were sequenced per donor, roughly 18% of them non-productive.

What the research found in general, with its limitations: Compared with the 666-donor mean, donors in an Asian-associated ancestry cluster had fewer N-insertions in productive TCRs, according to a later genetic analysis. The presence/absence analyses assumed that sequencing depth was roughly uniform across donors, and that assumption may not be true. At a false discovery rate of 0.05, a later analysis linked 16,000 or so TCR beta sequences to specific HLA alleles. The study listed 164 TCR beta chains as associated with cytomegalovirus. The authors suggested that the approach could potentially be extended to other disease states and immunological phenotypes. The classifier was reported to diagnose cytomegalovirus status with high specificity and sensitivity in both the original and validation cohorts. A later genetic analysis associated a missense DCLRE1C variant with V-gene and J-gene trimming of TCR beta chains, and an independent cohort replicated the association. In a later analysis, HLA-associated TCR beta chains were found to be more clonally expanded and to have lower generation probabilities than equally common non-associated chains. Linkage disequilibrium might explain the correlated functional status among segregating V segments, but an unknown experimental factor could not be excluded. Over 15 rarely observed V segments, including chromosome 9 orphons, were excluded from the earlier analysis of some 590 of the donors because counts were too low. When HLA alleles, especially DR and DQ, strongly co-occurred, TCR associations were difficult to assign to individual alleles. HLA typing was unavailable for some donors at each locus, so association tests used only the typed subset. Some IMGT-functional V segments, including TRBV6-2 and TRBV6-3, could not be told apart with the 87-base-pair reads, so those segments were excluded. This cohort had only TCR beta chains sequenced, and the lack of alpha or paired-chain data limited which features could be detected. Across donors, most TCR sequences were observed very rarely, whereas some public TCRs were present in many individuals. Immune exposure information for the cohort was limited to CMV serostatus. A later analysis reported that several top co-occurrence clusters appeared linked to parvovirus B19, influenza, CMV and Epstein-Barr virus. According to a later analysis, TCR association rates differed among HLA loci, with DRB1 alleles showing the most associated TCRs and HLA-C alleles showing the fewest. A cluster of highly shared sequence variants was judged likely to be a technical artifact of the sequencing pipeline. According to a later analysis, most CMV-associated TCR beta chains appeared to be HLA-restricted, and the HLA associations seemed to be driven largely by CMV exposure. Three of the identified cytomegalovirus-associated TCR beta chains were confirmed in vitro to be specific for cytomegalovirus antigens. A further reported finding was that TCR beta sequences accurately predicted the HLA-A and HLA-B alleles for most subjects in the first cohort. An earlier analysis of around 540 of the donors showed that most TCR beta V segments appeared in productive rearrangements either about 87% or about 30% of the time, which broadly matched IMGT annotations.

The library was obtained by the immunoSEQ multiplex PCR assay. For the multiplex PCR, a mixture combining 60 forward primers for TCR Vbeta segments and 13 reverse primers for TCR Jbeta segments was used. The CDR3 region of rearranged TCR beta genes was amplified from genomic DNA by a multiplex PCR assay. Amplified TCR beta libraries were sequenced as 87-base-pair reads on the Illumina HiSeq System. In the authors' own workflow: A later analysis tallied some 79 million unique TCR beta chains across the approximately 670 repertoires, and around 10 million of those chains were shared by two or more donors. Raw reads were error-corrected and collapsed into unique sequences by a nearest-neighbor algorithm in which closely related sequences were merged to remove PCR and sequencing errors. Alignment of CDR3 sequences to IMGT reference sequences was used to assign V, D and J gene segments. For a sequence to be retained, a match of at least six nucleotides was required to both a V gene segment and a J gene segment. A rearrangement counted as productive if the CDR3 had no stop codons and remained in frame with V and J, and every other rearrangement counted as non-productive. CDR3 was defined according to IMGT convention as the region running from the second conserved V-encoded cysteine to the conserved J-encoded phenylalanine. The earlier analysis of around 640 of the donors excluded sequences that lacked an unambiguous match to a single V gene segment. In an earlier analysis of approximately 560 of the donors, a V segment was called functional when productive rearrangements were above 56.7%, and segregating when the standard deviation between donors exceeded 5%. A statistical classification framework was built for diagnosing cytomegalovirus status from the catalog of TCR beta chain sequences. In a later analysis, TCR nucleotide sequences were compared against IMGT/GENE-DB human TR gene sequences so that V and J genes could be assigned. A later analysis assigned CDR3 sequences and most-parsimonious VDJ recombination scenarios with the TCRdist pipeline. In a later analysis, each TCR beta chain was defined by its CDR3 amino acid sequence together with its V-gene family, and reads without a unique V-gene family were excluded. In a later analysis, 500 to 700 highly shared, low-generation-probability nucleotide sequences were removed to address suspected cross-contamination and a sequencing artifact. In a later analysis, a clonal expansion index for each public chain was calculated from normalized within-repertoire ranks of inferred template counts. In a later analysis, generation probabilities were computed with a VDJ recombination model fitted to out-of-frame rearrangements, and the resulting probabilities were checked against IGoR. In a later analysis, hypergeometric tests were used to score TCR-TCR, TCR-HLA and TCR-CMV co-occurrence, with a repertoire-size bias correction applied to TCR pairs. In a later analysis, false discovery rates were estimated by permuting HLA or CMV assignments 20 times. In a later analysis, co-occurring TCRs were grouped with DBSCAN, and TCRdist sequence similarity was added when clustering was performed within HLA-allele-positive subsets. Repertoires with fewer than 30,000 or more than 120,000 public chains were left out of co-occurrence clustering, as were four to six repertoires with anomalous nucleotide sharing. Drawn from immuneACCESS, this table holds only the in-frame rearrangements with V and J called that TCRdb kept. Clones are partly lost; checked studies trace under half to an unresolved V gene and leave the rest unexplained. The V and J calls and clone size were taken over from that table, and D and trimming were inferred from the DNA. The table for this sample lists approximately 200,000 clones; 85% of them were counted only once. Of the sample, about 1.2% falls within the top ten clones.

In total, 630 or so healthy bone marrow donors made up the cohort. At the time of sampling, all cohort members were nominally healthy, though unrecorded immune exposures were likely present. CMV serostatus was positive for 250 to 300 and negative for about 50% of the roughly 700 cohort members, and was not recorded for this donor. Every donor gave a peripheral blood sample, and the peripheral blood mononuclear cells from that sample were used for TCR beta sequencing. Genomic DNA was extracted from the blood cell samples with the Qiagen DNeasy Blood Extraction Kit. A single count supports this clone. Its antigen remains undetermined. There are no base qualities to consult, and no much larger clone falls within one base. Cut back by 4 bases and 2 bases, the V and J ends lie 18 bases apart. According to the germline V gene, CDR1 reads MDHEN and CDR2 reads SYDVKM. The CDR3 runs 16 residues from the cysteine to the phenylalanine. Left in the record is the CDR3 DNA by itself, 48 bases read in frame from the first base.

This receptor chain uses TRBV28 and TRBJ2-7; the D segment could be TRBD2, given 6 matching bases. Specimen: PBMCs. The TCR was taken from a human donor in good health. The CDR3 corresponds to CASSSMTGTRTYEQYF. The DNA sequence is given as TGTGCCAGCAGTTCGATGACCGGGACTCGCACCTACGAGCAGTACTTC.